Each of the 14 T cell receptor beta chains below was sequenced from the same sample in a study of preoperative IRX-2 immunotherapy in early breast cancer. Produced via immunoSEQ multiplex PCR; TCRdb's table is partial and in-frame only. The repertoire holds around 62,000 clones, with approximately 94% as singletons. Treatment noted: preoperative locoregional IRX-2 cytokine immunotherapy. The specimen was obtained from a patient treated with IRX-2 immunotherapy. The origin of the receptors is a human donor with breast cancer.

The CDR3 nucleotides are TGTGCCAGTAGTATTGCGGGACAAAGCACAGATACGCAGTATTTT. Protein sequence: CASSIAGQSTDTQYF. This chain links TRBV19 with TRBJ2-3; possibly TRBD1 or TRBD2 for D (6 bases each). The CDR3 extends over 15 amino acids. Looked up from germline, CDR1 is LNHDA and CDR2 is SQIVND (reference sequence). The V gene lost 3 bases and the J gene lost 0 bases, with 10 bases spanning the gap.

This clone occurred once. The chain combines TRBV7-6 with TRBJ2-1, with D unclear. From germline, CDR1 is SGHVS and CDR2 FNYEAQ. CDR3 length: 13 amino acids. Trimming removed 5 bases at V and 8 bases at J, with 13 bases between. The CDR3 sequence: CASSTPPLDEQFF. The DNA for the CDR3 is TGTGCCAGCAGCACACCCCCATTGGATGAGCAGTTCTTC.

The chain recombines TRBV6-5 with TRBJ2-3, with a possible D match to TRBD2 (6 bases). V was clipped by 0 bases and J by 2 bases, with 9 bases between them. Germline CDR1 and CDR2: MNHEY and SVGAGI. This CDR3 is built from 15 residues. In nucleotides, the CDR3 is TGTGCCAGCAGTTACTCGGCGGGGCACACAGATACGCAGTATTTT. Residues: CASSYSAGHTDTQYF.

The chain has TRBV18 and TRBJ2-5; a possible D gene is TRBD2 (6 bases). CDR3 length: 16 residues. Trimming stripped 3 bases from V and 4 bases from J, with 18 bases between. CDR1 and CDR2 (germline): KGHSH, LQKENI. CDR3 residues: CASSPPWGQEGETQYF. The CDR3 DNA reads TGTGCCAGCTCACCTCCCTGGGGCCAGGAGGGAGAGACCCAGTACTTC.

The chain has TRBV25-1 and TRBJ1-1; possible D gene TRBD1, 5 bases. CDR3 size: 16 residues. The V end was cut by 6 bases, the J end by 0 bases, with 17 bases between. Per the germline V gene, CDR1 is MGHDK and CDR2 is SYGVNS. DNA for the CDR3: TGTGCCAGCAGAAGGGAGGTGGGACCGATGAACACTGAAGCTTTCTTT. This translates into CASRREVGPMNTEAFF. Combining the CDR3 with reference TRBV25-1 and TRBJ1-1 gives the whole variable domain EADIYQTPRYLVIGTGKKITLECSQTMGHDKMYWYQQDPGMELHLIHYSYGVNSTEKGDLSSESTVSRIRTEHFPLTLESARPSHTSQYLCASRREVGPMNTEAFFGQGTRLTVV.

The chain is built from TRBV7-3 and TRBJ2-3; a possible D gene is TRBD1 (5 bases). CDR1 SGHTA and CDR2 FQGTGA come from the germline V gene. This CDR3 has 12 residues. V lost 1 base and J 7 bases, leaving 6 bases between the germline ends. The CDR3 is CASSLMGHTQYF. The CDR3 nucleotides are TGTGCCAGCAGCTTAATGGGGCATACGCAGTATTTT. Using reference TRBV7-3 and TRBJ2-3 for the parts outside the CDR3, the full variable domain is GAGVSQTPSNKVTEKGKYVELRCDPISGHTALYWYRQSLGQGPEFLIYFQGTGAADDSGLPNDRFFAVRPEGSVSTLKIQRTERGDSAVYLCASSLMGHTQYFGPGTRLTVL.

The chain couples TRBV19 to TRBJ2-7; D is undetermined. The V end lost 3 bases, the J end lost 4 bases, and 13 bases lay between the germline ends. This CDR3 is built from 14 residues. The V gene's germline CDR1 is LNHDA and CDR2 SQIVND (reference sequence). CDR3 coding DNA: TGTGCCAGTAGTATCGGTCAGGCCGGATACGAGCAGTACTTC. Translating gives CASSIGQAGYEQYF.

The V gene is TRBV5-1, the J gene TRBJ1-1; D gene unclear. The CDR3 is 15 amino acids. Looked up from germline, CDR1 is SGHRS and CDR2 is YFSETQ. Trimming took off 7 bases at V and 1 base at J, with 17 bases between the two ends. CDR3 coding DNA: TGCGCCAGCCGCCTCCAAACGGCAGCGAACACTGAAGCTTTCTTT. Residues: CASRLQTAANTEAFF.

The chain links TRBV28 to TRBJ2-7, with 9 bases identical to TRBD2. The CDR3 is 15 amino acids. Germline V gives CDR1 MDHEN, CDR2 SYDVKM. The V and J ends lost 1 base and 5 bases, in that order; junction bases with no gene match: 6. The DNA for the CDR3 is TGTGCCAGCAGTTTATTGGGAGCGGGGGGCCACGAGCAGTACTTC. Translated: CASSLLGAGGHEQYF.

The rearrangement links TRBV19 to TRBJ1-1, with TRBD1 as a possible D gene (5 bases). Germline loops: CDR1 LNHDA, CDR2 SQIVND (reference sequence). This CDR3 comprises 15 residues. Trimming removed 7 bases at V and 1 base at J, with 16 bases between. CDR3 bases: TGTGCCAGTATTACCATCGGGGCTGAGAACACTGAAGCTTTCTTT. Amino acids: CASITIGAENTEAFF.

This clone was detected only once. The chain carries TRBV5-1 and TRBJ1-1; 9 bases are a match to TRBD1. Germline V gene sequence: CDR1 SGHRS, CDR2 YFSETQ. The V segment lost 4 bases and the J segment 7 bases; nucleotides outside the gene matches: 17. This CDR3 has 17 residues. CDR3 nucleotides: TGCGCCAGCAGCCCGGACAGGACAGGGGCATACATGAGTGAAGCTTTCTTT. It encodes CASSPDRTGAYMSEAFF.

The chain combines TRBV9 with TRBJ2-3, with D unresolved. Germline V lookup: CDR1 SGDLS, CDR2 YYNGEE. V lost 4 bases and J lost 2, with 11 bases in between. There are 14 residues in the CDR3. The CDR3, as DNA: TGTGCCAGCAGCCTCCGTGGGCCCACAGATACGCAGTATTTT. Residues: CASSLRGPTDTQYF.

This clone has just a few counts. The chain couples TRBV29-1 to TRBJ1-6, with D possibly being TRBD1 (5 bases). The V and J ends lost 4 bases and 10 bases respectively, with 14 bases between them. This CDR3 has 13 amino acids. The germline CDR1 and CDR2 sequences are SQVTM and ANQGSEA. This CDR3 is CSVVSTAGSPLHF. In DNA, the CDR3 is TGCAGCGTTGTTTCGACAGCGGGATCACCCCTCCACTTT.

The chain links TRBV7-6 to TRBJ2-7; a possible D gene is TRBD1 (6 bases). From germline, CDR1 is SGHVS and CDR2 FNYEAQ. V lost 5 bases and J 4 bases, leaving 15 bases between the germline ends. The CDR3 is 14 residues long. The CDR3 coding sequence is TGTGCCAGCAGCGGTCCCGGGACACCATACGAGCAGTACTTC. Its translation is CASSGPGTPYEQYF.